The source of this T cell receptor beta chain is a study of cytomegalovirus exposure and HLA in healthy donors. In the study overall: An earlier analysis found fewer than 120 million unique TCR beta sequences from approximately 190 million T cells. 81% of 398 genotyped donors fell in the Caucasian-associated ancestry cluster. Findings of the study overall: Several top significant clusters appeared, in a later analysis, to be linked to common viral pathogens. Presence/absence comparisons presumed near-even sequencing depth among donors.

60 Vbeta and 13 Jbeta primers were used in PCR. Profiling relied on immunoSEQ multiplex PCR, and the TCRdb table lists in-frame clones only, not all of them. The sample consists of under 200,000 clones, 77% of them appearing once. As concerns this clone: The antigen is undetermined.

The ends lost 8 bases at V and 2 bases at J; junction bases unmatched: 5. Germline loops: CDR1 SNHLY, CDR2 FYNNEI. The CDR3 has 13 residues. The genes are TRBV2 and TRBJ1-2, with 7 nucleotides matching TRBD1. The source is a woman aged 40 to 55 in good health and CMV-seropositive. The sequenced sample was PBMCs. The CDR3 nucleotides are TGTGCCAGCGAGGGGGCCCCAAACTATGGCTACACCTTC. It codes for CASEGAPNYGYTF. Together with reference TRBV2 and TRBJ1-2, the CDR3 gives the full variable domain: EPEVTQTPSHQVTQMGQEVILRCVPISNHLYFYWYRQILGQKVEFLVSFYNNEISEKSEIFDDQFSVERPDGSNFTLKIRSTKLEDSAMYFCASEGAPNYGYTFGSGTRLTVV.